A selection of T cell receptor beta chains follows, all from one sample in a study of TIL therapy for anti-PD-1-resistant metastatic lung cancer. The repertoire was sequenced with immunoSEQ multiplex PCR; TCRdb's copy has only in-frame clones and lacks some. This table holds approximately 45,000 clones, less than 80% found once. The sample here was blood, taken at baseline. These receptors were collected from an older man with non-small cell lung cancer. The CDR3 runs from the conserved cysteine through the conserved F or W. A D gene is named only where the DNA matches it firmly. Expanded clones are given a class, and other clones once, few, many or no size at all.

>TRBJ2-3|.|TRBV29-1|.
TGCAGCGGCAGTGTTGGAACAGATACGCAGTATTTT
CSGSVGTDTQYF
>TRBJ2-3|TRBD2|TRBV5-6|once
TGTGCCAGCAGCTTAGGCGAGCGGGAGGGCCGGATAGTTGTTACGCAGTATTTT
CASSLGEREGRIVVTQYF
>TRBJ2-3|TRBD2|TRBV7-3|once
TGTGCCAGCAGCTTAACTAGCGGGGGAAACACAGATACGCAGTATTTT
CASSLTSGGNTDTQYF
>TRBJ1-5|.|TRBV21-1|.
TGTGCCAGCAGGAGACAAGTTAATCAGCCCCAGCATTTT
CASRRQVNQPQHF
>TRBJ2-1|TRBD2|TRBV7-9|.
TGTGCCAGCAGCGAGCGGGGGAAGTACAATGAGCAGTTCTTC
CASSERGKYNEQFF
>TRBJ2-1|TRBD2|TRBV6-5|.
TGTGCCAGCAGCTACGGGACTAGCGGGAGGTGGGATGAGCAGTTCTTC
CASSYGTSGRWDEQFF
>TRBJ1-2|.|TRBV7-2|.
TGTGCCAGCAGCTTAGATAACAATAACTATGGCTACACCTTC
CASSLDNNNYGYTF
>TRBJ2-7|.|TRBV27|few
TGTGCCAGCAGTGGGGGCGCGGGGCCCTCCTACGAGCAGTACTTC
CASSGGAGPSYEQYF
>TRBJ2-2|TRBD1|TRBV7-2|.
TGTGCCAGCAGCCCAAGTCCCGGGACAGGGGCCGGGGAGCTGTTTTTT
CASSPSPGTGAGELFF
>TRBJ2-1|TRBD1|TRBV7-2|few
TGTGCCAGCAGCTTGACAGGGGACAATGAGCAGTTCTTC
CASSLTGDNEQFF
>TRBJ2-7|TRBD1|TRBV5-1|.
TGCGCCAGCAGCTTGGGAGGGACAGCCTACGAGCAGTACTTC
CASSLGGTAYEQYF
>TRBJ2-5|.|TRBV11-1|.
TGTGCCAGCAGCTTAGACGAGGGGACCCAGTACTTC
CASSLDEGTQYF
>TRBJ1-6|.|TRBV4-2|.
TGTGCCAGCAGCCAAGCCGCGGCAGAGAATTCACCCCTCCACTTT
CASSQAAAENSPLHF
>TRBJ1-6|TRBD1|TRBV7-2|few
TGTGCCAGCAGCTTAGTAGGGGGCAGTAATTCACCCCTCCACTTT
CASSLVGGSNSPLHF
>TRBJ2-4|TRBD1|TRBV4-3|.
TGCGCCAGCAGCCCGTCGGGACAGGGAGGCAAAAACATTCAGTACTTC
CASSPSGQGGKNIQYF
>TRBJ2-7|TRBD2|TRBV5-1|.
TGCGCCAGCAGCCCGGATGGGACTAGCGGGACCTACGAGCAGTACTTC
CASSPDGTSGTYEQYF
>TRBJ2-3|.|TRBV4-2|.
TGTGCCAGCAGCCAAGAAGGCTTCACAGATACGCAGTATTTT
CASSQEGFTDTQYF
>TRBJ2-7|.|TRBV28|.
TGTGCCAGCAGCTCCCGCTCCAAAGGGGGTGAGCAGTACTTC
CASSSRSKGGEQYF
>TRBJ2-3|.|TRBV9|few
TGTGCCAGCAGCGTAGATCTGGCTAGCACAGATACGCAGTATTTT
CASSVDLASTDTQYF
>TRBJ1-1|TRBD1|TRBV7-2|.
TGTGCCAGCAGCGGGGACAGGGACACTGAAGCTTTCTTT
CASSGDRDTEAFF
>TRBJ1-5|.|TRBV28|.
TGTGCCAGCAGTTACGGGTTGAGCAATCAGCCCCAGCATTTT
CASSYGLSNQPQHF
>TRBJ2-7|TRBD1|TRBV27|.
TGTGCCAGCAGTTCACCGTCGGGACAGCACCCCTACGAGCAGTACTTC
CASSSPSGQHPYEQYF
>TRBJ2-6|.|TRBV9|.
TGTGCCAGCAGCACAGAGGGGGGAGGTAGCTCTGGGGCCAACGTCCTGACTTTC
CASSTEGGGSSGANVLTF
>TRBJ1-2|TRBD1|TRBV6-5|.
TGTGCCAGCAGTTTCGGACAGGGCGGTGGCTACACCTTC
CASSFGQGGGYTF
>TRBJ1-3|.|TRBV2|.
TGTGCCAGCAGTGAACCGGGAGGTACCTCTGGAAACACCATATATTTT
CASSEPGGTSGNTIYF
>TRBJ2-7|TRBD2|TRBV7-9|.
TGTGCCAGCAGCGCTGGGACTAGCGGGAGTTCCTACGAGCAGTACTTC
CASSAGTSGSSYEQYF
>TRBJ1-4|.|TRBV28|.
TGTGCCAGCAGTTTGTCAGGAGCAACTAATGAAAAACTGTTTTTT
CASSLSGATNEKLFF
>TRBJ2-1|TRBD2|TRBV7-2|.
TGTGCCAGCAGCTTTGGACTAGCGGGAGGTTCCAATGAGCAGTTCTTC
CASSFGLAGGSNEQFF
>TRBJ2-7|.|TRBV9|.
TGTGCCAGCAGCGTAACCCACGAGCAGTACTTC
CASSVTHEQYF